A selection of T cell receptor beta chains follows, all from one sample in a study of neoadjuvant anti-PD-1 for oral cavity cancer. Only in-frame clones appear in the TCRdb table, and some are missing; sequencing was by immunoSEQ multiplex PCR. The data hold about 16,000 clones, with about 67% observed a single time. The sample was PBMCs, taken before nivolumab (anti-PD-1) treatment. The source is a person aged 35 to 85 with oral cavity squamous cell carcinoma. The CDR3 runs from the conserved cysteine through the conserved F or W. Fields, in order: J gene, D gene, clone size, V gene, CDR3 DNA, CDR3 protein. A D gene is named only where the DNA matches it firmly. Clone size is shown for a subset of rows, as once, few, many or a class of expanded clone.

j_gene: TRBJ1-1
d_gene: TRBD1
abundance: NA
v_gene: TRBV10-3
CDR3nt: TGTGCCATCGGGCAGGGGGTGACTGAAGCTTTCTTT
CDR3aa: CAIGQGVTEAFF

j_gene: TRBJ2-3
d_gene: TRBD2
abundance: few
v_gene: TRBV27
CDR3nt: TGTGCCAGCAGTTGGACTAGCGGGGAGGGGGATACGCAGTATTTT
CDR3aa: CASSWTSGEGDTQYF

j_gene: TRBJ1-2
d_gene: TRBD1
abundance: NA
v_gene: TRBV28
CDR3nt: TGTGCCAGCAGTCTAGGGACAGGGGGCTACACCTTC
CDR3aa: CASSLGTGGYTF

j_gene: TRBJ2-6
d_gene: NA
abundance: NA
v_gene: TRBV6-6
CDR3nt: TGTGCCAGCACCGGCGCAGGACACTCTGGGGCCAACGTCCTGACTTTC
CDR3aa: CASTGAGHSGANVLTF

j_gene: TRBJ2-7
d_gene: NA
abundance: once
v_gene: TRBV20-1
CDR3nt: TGCAGTGCCACATGGGGAGGCGAGCAGTACTTC
CDR3aa: CSATWGGEQYF

j_gene: TRBJ2-1
d_gene: NA
abundance: NA
v_gene: TRBV10-3
CDR3nt: TGTGCCATCAGCAGTTACAATGAGCAGTTCTTC
CDR3aa: CAISSYNEQFF

j_gene: TRBJ2-7
d_gene: NA
abundance: NA
v_gene: TRBV6-1
CDR3nt: TGTGCCAGCACAAGGGGCTCCTACGAGCAGTACTTC
CDR3aa: CASTRGSYEQYF

j_gene: TRBJ2-7
d_gene: NA
abundance: NA
v_gene: TRBV11-2
CDR3nt: TGTGCCAGCAGCATCGGGTCCCTCTACGAGCAGTACTTC
CDR3aa: CASSIGSLYEQYF

j_gene: TRBJ1-5
d_gene: NA
abundance: few
v_gene: TRBV6-1
CDR3nt: TGTGCCAGCAGTGGACAAAATAGCAATCAGCCCCAGCATTTT
CDR3aa: CASSGQNSNQPQHF

j_gene: TRBJ2-5
d_gene: NA
abundance: NA
v_gene: TRBV5-1
CDR3nt: TGCGCCAGCAGCTTAACAGGGTTAGAGACCCAGTACTTC
CDR3aa: CASSLTGLETQYF

j_gene: TRBJ2-3
d_gene: TRBD2
abundance: NA
v_gene: TRBV14
CDR3nt: TGTGCCAGCAGCCTAACTAGCGGGAGTACAGATACGCAGTATTTT
CDR3aa: CASSLTSGSTDTQYF

j_gene: TRBJ2-7
d_gene: NA
abundance: few
v_gene: TRBV9
CDR3nt: TGTGCCAGCAGCGTTAATGACGGAGACTACGAGCAGTACTTC
CDR3aa: CASSVNDGDYEQYF

j_gene: TRBJ1-5
d_gene: TRBD1
abundance: NA
v_gene: TRBV27
CDR3nt: TGTGCCAGCAGTTCCAAGGACAGGGCTTATCAGCCCCAGCATTTT
CDR3aa: CASSSKDRAYQPQHF

j_gene: TRBJ2-7
d_gene: TRBD1
abundance: NA
v_gene: TRBV6-1
CDR3nt: TGTGCCTGCGGGACAGGGGACTTTTCCTACGAGCAGTACTTC
CDR3aa: CACGTGDFSYEQYF

j_gene: TRBJ2-5
d_gene: TRBD2
abundance: once
v_gene: TRBV5-1
CDR3nt: TGCGCCAGCAGCCCTAGCGGAATGGGGGAGACCCAGTACTTC
CDR3aa: CASSPSGMGETQYF

j_gene: TRBJ1-2
d_gene: NA
abundance: NA
v_gene: TRBV9
CDR3nt: TGTGCCAGCAGCGTAGACAGCAGCTATGGCTACACCTTC
CDR3aa: CASSVDSSYGYTF

j_gene: TRBJ2-3
d_gene: TRBD1
abundance: NA
v_gene: TRBV6-1
CDR3nt: TGTGCCAGCAGTGGGACAGGGAGCACAGATACGCAGTATTTT
CDR3aa: CASSGTGSTDTQYF

j_gene: TRBJ2-7
d_gene: TRBD2
abundance: NA
v_gene: TRBV5-4
CDR3nt: TGTGCCAGCAGCCCCGATGGGACTAGACGCTACGAGCAGTACTTC
CDR3aa: CASSPDGTRRYEQYF

j_gene: TRBJ2-7
d_gene: TRBD2
abundance: NA
v_gene: TRBV7-3
CDR3nt: TGTGCCAGCAGCTTAATTTTACTAGCGGGGCCCCGTGGGACCTACGAGCAGTACTTC
CDR3aa: CASSLILLAGPRGTYEQYF

j_gene: TRBJ2-1
d_gene: TRBD2
abundance: NA
v_gene: TRBV10-3
CDR3nt: TGTGCCATCAGTGAAGGGACTAGCGGCAACAATGAGCAGTTCTTC
CDR3aa: CAISEGTSGNNEQFF

j_gene: TRBJ1-1
d_gene: NA
abundance: NA
v_gene: TRBV2
CDR3nt: TGTGCCAGCAGTGAAGACAGCCGAACTGAAGCTTTCTTT
CDR3aa: CASSEDSRTEAFF

j_gene: TRBJ2-3
d_gene: NA
abundance: once
v_gene: TRBV7-9
CDR3nt: TGTGCCAGCAGCTACGGGATGGATACGCAGTATTTT
CDR3aa: CASSYGMDTQYF

j_gene: TRBJ2-4
d_gene: TRBD2
abundance: NA
v_gene: TRBV7-3
CDR3nt: TGTGCCAGCAGCTTAATAAGTCGGGCGGGAGGTATTCAGTACTTC
CDR3aa: CASSLISRAGGIQYF

j_gene: TRBJ2-7
d_gene: NA
abundance: NA
v_gene: TRBV10-3
CDR3nt: TGTGCCATCAGTGGGGCGGGCCTCCAAGGGGAGCAGTACTTC
CDR3aa: CAISGAGLQGEQYF

j_gene: TRBJ2-1
d_gene: NA
abundance: NA
v_gene: TRBV6-6
CDR3nt: TGTGCCAGCAGCCACCCAGGCGGTGAGCAGTTCTTC
CDR3aa: CASSHPGGEQFF

j_gene: TRBJ1-1
d_gene: NA
abundance: few
v_gene: TRBV30
CDR3nt: TGTGCCTGGAGTGGTTCGGTGAACACTGAAGCTTTCTTT
CDR3aa: CAWSGSVNTEAFF

j_gene: TRBJ1-2
d_gene: NA
abundance: NA
v_gene: TRBV20-1
CDR3nt: TGCAGTGTCCGGGGGGTCGGCTACACCTTC
CDR3aa: CSVRGVGYTF

j_gene: TRBJ2-7
d_gene: NA
abundance: few
v_gene: TRBV30
CDR3nt: TGTGCCTGGAGTGTAGGAGGGATCAGCGAGCAGTACTTC
CDR3aa: CAWSVGGISEQYF

j_gene: TRBJ1-3
d_gene: NA
abundance: NA
v_gene: TRBV2
CDR3nt: TGTGCCAGCAGTGAATCTACCGGATTCGGAAACACCATATATTTT
CDR3aa: CASSESTGFGNTIYF

j_gene: TRBJ1-3
d_gene: NA
abundance: NA
v_gene: TRBV2
CDR3nt: TGTGCCAGCAGTGGGACGGGCAGGCGGGACACCATATATTTT
CDR3aa: CASSGTGRRDTIYF

j_gene: TRBJ2-7
d_gene: NA
abundance: once
v_gene: TRBV7-2
CDR3nt: TGTGCCAGCAGCCCCCCAGGGGTTTACGAGCAGTACTTC
CDR3aa: CASSPPGVYEQYF

j_gene: TRBJ2-2
d_gene: NA
abundance: NA
v_gene: TRBV9
CDR3nt: TGTGCCAGCAAGGACGGACCTGGGGGCGGGGAGCTGTTTTTT
CDR3aa: CASKDGPGGGELFF

j_gene: TRBJ2-1
d_gene: TRBD2
abundance: NA
v_gene: TRBV10-3
CDR3nt: TGTGCCATCAGTGAGGGGGCTAGCGGGAGAGGCAATGAGCAGTTCTTC
CDR3aa: CAISEGASGRGNEQFF

j_gene: TRBJ2-7
d_gene: NA
abundance: NA
v_gene: TRBV7-9
CDR3nt: TGTGCCGGGCAGGGTCGTGGCGAGCAGTACTTC
CDR3aa: CAGQGRGEQYF

j_gene: TRBJ2-5
d_gene: NA
abundance: NA
v_gene: TRBV29-1
CDR3nt: TGCAGCGGGGCCAGGGGGGAGACGTACCAAGAGACCCAGTACTTC
CDR3aa: CSGARGETYQETQYF

j_gene: TRBJ2-2
d_gene: NA
abundance: once
v_gene: TRBV10-1
CDR3nt: TGCGCCAGCAGTGAGTCCCCAACAGGCCCCACCGGGGAGCTGTTTTTT
CDR3aa: CASSESPTGPTGELFF